Listed below are T cell receptor beta chains from one sample, sequenced in a study of vaccination and CD4 T cells after COVID-19. Via MiXCR, TCRdb re-called the PCR reads, giving one row per CDR3 protein. The data hold around 19,000 distinct CDR3 sequences, with 55% to 65% observed a single time. This sample comprised CD4+ T cells from blood, obtained before SARS-CoV-2 vaccination. The receptor source for this set is a human donor who had recovered from COVID-19. Each CDR3 is given with its conserved first and last residue. The D gene is left open where the match is weak. Only part of the rows carry a size: once, few, many, or a class if the clone is expanded.

d_call	v_call	clone_size	j_call	cdr3_aa	cdr3_nt
.	TRBV19	few	TRBJ2-2	CASTVGGFNTGELFF	TGTGCCAGTACGGTGGGGGGTTTTAACACCGGGGAGCTGTTTTTT
TRBD2	TRBV28	.	TRBJ2-2	CASTATSGSTTGELFF	TGTGCCAGCACCGCGACTAGCGGGAGTACTACCGGGGAGCTGTTTTTT
.	TRBV21-1	.	TRBJ2-1	CAISSHNEQFF	TGTGCCATCAGCTCCCACAATGAGCAGTTCTTC
TRBD1	TRBV5-4	.	TRBJ2-1	CASSDTRGLVEQFF	TGTGCCAGCAGCGACACTAGGGGGCTGGTTGAGCAGTTCTTC
.	TRBV20-1	.	TRBJ1-2	CSARGAHATNYGYTF	TGCAGTGCTAGAGGGGCACATGCTACTAACTATGGCTACACCTTC
.	TRBV7-2	.	TRBJ1-2	CASSRSGTIYGYTF	TGTGCCAGCAGCCGATCTGGGACAATCTATGGCTACACCTTC
.	TRBV20-1	.	TRBJ1-1	CSARAGNWNTEAFF	TGCAGTGCTAGAGCAGGGAATTGGAACACTGAAGCTTTCTTT
TRBD1	TRBV27	.	TRBJ1-2	CASSSEGQGHYGYTF	TGTGCCAGCAGTTCAGAGGGACAGGGACACTATGGCTACACCTTC
.	TRBV6-5	few	TRBJ1-6	CASSFRRGGYSPLHF	TGTGCCAGCAGTTTCCGCCGAGGGGGTTATTCACCCCTCCACTTT
TRBD2	TRBV6-5	few	TRBJ2-3	CASSYSPGLAGGADTQYF	TGTGCCAGCAGTTACTCCCCAGGACTAGCGGGAGGTGCGGATACGCAGTATTTT
.	TRBV20-1	.	TRBJ2-7	CSAREEGHGQYF	TGCAGTGCTAGAGAGGAGGGGCACGGGCAGTACTTC
.	TRBV6-5	few	TRBJ2-2	CASSSTGRPPGELFF	TGTGCCAGCAGTTCCACGGGACGACCCCCCGGGGAGCTGTTTTTT
.	TRBV7-9	.	TRBJ2-4	CASSRGTVSSNIQYF	TGTGCCAGCAGTCGGGGGACAGTTAGTTCAAACATTCAGTACTTC
.	TRBV27	.	TRBJ2-5	CASSLVAGLQETQYF	TGTGCCAGCAGTTTAGTCGCAGGGTTACAAGAGACCCAGTACTTC
.	TRBV20-1	.	TRBJ2-2	CSATRVNTGELFF	TGCAGTGCAACTCGGGTAAACACCGGGGAGCTGTTTTTT
TRBD2	TRBV20-1	.	TRBJ2-1	CSATPGLAGGGEQFF	TGCAGTGCTACCCCGGGACTAGCGGGAGGTGGAGAGCAGTTCTTC